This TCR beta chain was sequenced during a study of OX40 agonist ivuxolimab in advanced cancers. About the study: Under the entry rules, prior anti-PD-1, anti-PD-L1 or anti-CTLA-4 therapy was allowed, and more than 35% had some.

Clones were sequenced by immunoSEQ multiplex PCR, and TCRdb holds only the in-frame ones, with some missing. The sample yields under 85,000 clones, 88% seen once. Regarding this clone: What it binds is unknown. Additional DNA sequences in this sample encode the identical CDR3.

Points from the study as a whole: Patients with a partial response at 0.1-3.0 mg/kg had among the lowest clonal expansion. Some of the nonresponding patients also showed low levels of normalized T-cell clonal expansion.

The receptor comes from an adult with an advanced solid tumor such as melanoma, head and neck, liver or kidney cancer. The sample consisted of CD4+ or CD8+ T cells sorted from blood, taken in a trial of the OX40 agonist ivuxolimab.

CDR3 amino acids: CASSVSSGSNQPQHF. The CDR3, as DNA: TGTGCCAGCAGCGTGAGTTCAGGCAGCAATCAGCCCCAGCATTTT. V is TRBV9 and J is TRBJ1-5; D not certain. The germline CDR1 and CDR2 sequences are SGDLS and YYNGEE. V was cut by 2 bases and J by 1 base, with 10 bases left in between. This CDR3 has 15 residues.